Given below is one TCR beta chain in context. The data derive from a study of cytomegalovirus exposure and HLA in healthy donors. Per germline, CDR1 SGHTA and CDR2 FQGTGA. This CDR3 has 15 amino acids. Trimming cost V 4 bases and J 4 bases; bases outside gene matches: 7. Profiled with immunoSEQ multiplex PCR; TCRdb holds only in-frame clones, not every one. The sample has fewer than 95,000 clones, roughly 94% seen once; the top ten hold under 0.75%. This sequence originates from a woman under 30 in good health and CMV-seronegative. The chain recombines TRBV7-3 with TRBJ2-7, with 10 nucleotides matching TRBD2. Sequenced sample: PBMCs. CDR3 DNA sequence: TGTGCCAGCAGCTCTCAAGCGGGGGGGCGTTACGAGCAGTACTTC. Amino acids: CASSSQAGGRYEQYF.